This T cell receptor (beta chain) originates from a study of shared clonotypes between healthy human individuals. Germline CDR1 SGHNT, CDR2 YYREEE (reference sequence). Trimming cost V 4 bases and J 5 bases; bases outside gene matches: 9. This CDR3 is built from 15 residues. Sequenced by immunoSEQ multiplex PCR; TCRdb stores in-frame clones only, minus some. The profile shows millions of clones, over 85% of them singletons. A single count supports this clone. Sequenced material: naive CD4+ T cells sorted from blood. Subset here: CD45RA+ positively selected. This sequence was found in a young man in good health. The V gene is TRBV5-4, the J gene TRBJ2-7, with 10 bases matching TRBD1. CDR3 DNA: TGTGCCAGCAGCCATGGGGGGACAGGGGCAAACGAGCAGTACTTC. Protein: CASSHGGTGANEQYF.